This is a list of T cell receptor beta chains from one sample in a study of blood T cells in healthy people across ages. TCRdb redid the calling of the 5' RACE reads with MiXCR, one entry per CDR3 protein. In the table there are about 900,000 distinct CDR3 sequences, 55% to 65% of which are singletons. Sequenced: blood. These receptors were taken from a man aged 30 to 45 in good health. The CDR3 runs from the conserved cysteine through the conserved F or W. A D gene is named only where the DNA matches it firmly. Clone size is given for some rows only: seen once, a few or many times, or a class if the clone is expanded.

D gene: -
clone size: -
J gene: TRBJ2-4
V gene: TRBV27
CDR3 protein: CASSLWGQAKNIQYF
CDR3 DNA: TGTGCCAGCAGTTTATGGGGCCAAGCCAAAAACATTCAGTACTTC

D gene: TRBD2
clone size: -
J gene: TRBJ2-1
V gene: TRBV7-2
CDR3 protein: CASFVAGGWDEQFF
CDR3 DNA: TGTGCCAGCTTCGTAGCGGGGGGGTGGGATGAGCAGTTCTTC

D gene: TRBD1
clone size: -
J gene: TRBJ1-5
V gene: TRBV12-3/TRBV12-4
CDR3 protein: CASSSTGGAEQPQHF
CDR3 DNA: TGTGCCAGCAGTTCCACAGGGGGCGCAGAGCAGCCCCAGCATTTT

D gene: -
clone size: -
J gene: TRBJ2-6
V gene: TRBV6-2/TRBV6-3
CDR3 protein: CASSYSATGANVLTF
CDR3 DNA: TGTGCCAGCAGTTACTCTGCGACAGGGGCCAACGTCCTGACTTTC

D gene: -
clone size: -
J gene: TRBJ2-1
V gene: TRBV29-1
CDR3 protein: CSVGDRNNEQFF
CDR3 DNA: TGCAGCGTTGGTGACAGAAACAATGAGCAGTTCTTC

D gene: -
clone size: once
J gene: TRBJ2-5
V gene: TRBV12-3/TRBV12-4
CDR3 protein: CASSFAGNPEQETQYF
CDR3 DNA: TGTGCCAGCAGTTTCGCCGGGAACCCCGAACAAGAGACCCAGTACTTC

D gene: -
clone size: -
J gene: TRBJ2-3
V gene: TRBV6-1
CDR3 protein: CASGARQGRDTQYF
CDR3 DNA: TGTGCCAGCGGCGCGCGTCAGGGGCGGGATACGCAGTATTTT

D gene: -
clone size: -
J gene: TRBJ2-3
V gene: TRBV25-1
CDR3 protein: CASSEGATQYF
CDR3 DNA: TGTGCCAGCAGTGAAGGCGCTACGCAGTATTTT

D gene: TRBD1
clone size: -
J gene: TRBJ2-7
V gene: TRBV7-2
CDR3 protein: CASSWNGLGGDEQYF
CDR3 DNA: TGTGCCAGCAGCTGGAATGGGCTAGGGGGCGACGAGCAGTACTTC

D gene: -
clone size: -
J gene: TRBJ2-3
V gene: TRBV6-6
CDR3 protein: CASVSKPDTQYF
CDR3 DNA: TGTGCCAGCGTATCTAAGCCAGATACGCAGTATTTT

D gene: -
clone size: -
J gene: TRBJ1-1
V gene: TRBV7-9
CDR3 protein: CASSLSGRGEAFF
CDR3 DNA: TGTGCCAGCAGCTTAAGTGGGAGGGGAGAGGCTTTCTTT

D gene: -
clone size: few
J gene: TRBJ2-6
V gene: TRBV29-1
CDR3 protein: CSVESTGISGANVLTF
CDR3 DNA: TGCAGCGTTGAAAGTACCGGAATCTCTGGGGCCAACGTCCTGACTTTC

D gene: -
clone size: -
J gene: TRBJ1-2
V gene: TRBV12-3/TRBV12-4
CDR3 protein: CASSEDYSYTF
CDR3 DNA: TGTGCCAGCAGTGAAGACTATTCCTACACCTTC

D gene: -
clone size: -
J gene: TRBJ2-1
V gene: TRBV20-1
CDR3 protein: CSARANLASEQFF
CDR3 DNA: TGCAGTGCTAGAGCAAATCTAGCCAGTGAGCAGTTCTTC

D gene: TRBD2
clone size: -
J gene: TRBJ2-7
V gene: TRBV4-3
CDR3 protein: CASSQERYAAGRLYEQYF
CDR3 DNA: TGCGCCAGCAGCCAAGAGAGATATGCAGCGGGGCGCCTGTACGAGCAGTACTTC

D gene: TRBD1
clone size: -
J gene: TRBJ2-7
V gene: TRBV7-9
CDR3 protein: CASSRGQGLFYEQYF
CDR3 DNA: TGTGCCAGCAGCCGGGGACAGGGCCTATTCTACGAGCAGTACTTC

D gene: TRBD1
clone size: -
J gene: TRBJ2-7
V gene: TRBV6-5
CDR3 protein: CASSPRPGQTSREQYF
CDR3 DNA: TGTGCCAGCAGTCCCCGTCCGGGACAGACCTCTCGAGAGCAGTACTTC

D gene: -
clone size: -
J gene: TRBJ1-2
V gene: TRBV9
CDR3 protein: CASSVGVGGWDYGYTF
CDR3 DNA: TGTGCCAGCAGCGTAGGAGTGGGGGGTTGGGACTATGGCTACACCTTC

D gene: -
clone size: -
J gene: TRBJ2-3
V gene: TRBV9
CDR3 protein: CASSTFRGLGDTQYF
CDR3 DNA: TGTGCCAGCAGCACGTTCAGGGGATTAGGAGATACGCAGTATTTT

D gene: -
clone size: -
J gene: TRBJ2-1
V gene: TRBV29-1
CDR3 protein: CSVEERRASYNEQFF
CDR3 DNA: TGCAGCGTTGAAGAAAGGAGGGCTTCCTACAATGAGCAGTTCTTC

D gene: -
clone size: -
J gene: TRBJ2-1
V gene: TRBV6-5
CDR3 protein: CASSGPPERPYNEQFF
CDR3 DNA: TGTGCCAGCAGCGGGCCCCCTGAGCGACCCTACAATGAGCAGTTCTTC

D gene: TRBD2
clone size: -
J gene: TRBJ2-5
V gene: TRBV6-1
CDR3 protein: CASSEPLAGKETQYF
CDR3 DNA: TGTGCCAGCAGTGAGCCTCTAGCGGGGAAAGAGACCCAGTACTTC

D gene: TRBD1
clone size: -
J gene: TRBJ2-7
V gene: TRBV25-1
CDR3 protein: CASSRRTGANEQYF
CDR3 DNA: TGTGCCAGCAGCCGGAGGACAGGGGCCAACGAGCAGTACTTC

D gene: TRBD1
clone size: -
J gene: TRBJ2-7
V gene: TRBV4-3
CDR3 protein: CASSPRGQGTGEQYF
CDR3 DNA: TGCGCCAGCAGCCCAAGGGGACAGGGGACTGGTGAGCAGTACTTC

D gene: TRBD1
clone size: -
J gene: TRBJ1-1
V gene: TRBV20-1
CDR3 protein: CSSTGALNTEAFF
CDR3 DNA: TGCAGTAGCACAGGGGCCTTGAACACTGAAGCTTTCTTT

D gene: -
clone size: -
J gene: TRBJ2-5
V gene: TRBV27
CDR3 protein: CASSVWGGRETQYF
CDR3 DNA: TGTGCCAGCAGTGTATGGGGGGGCCGGGAGACCCAGTACTTC

D gene: -
clone size: -
J gene: TRBJ1-2
V gene: TRBV4-2
CDR3 protein: CASSPGKLANYGYTF
CDR3 DNA: TGTGCCAGCAGCCCGGGGAAGTTGGCTAACTATGGCTACACCTTC

D gene: TRBD1
clone size: once
J gene: TRBJ1-4
V gene: TRBV3-1
CDR3 protein: CASSHGDRDNEKLFF
CDR3 DNA: TGTGCCAGCAGCCACGGGGACAGGGATAATGAAAAACTGTTTTTT

D gene: TRBD2
clone size: -
J gene: TRBJ2-1
V gene: TRBV6-1
CDR3 protein: CASSGQAGVKNEQFF
CDR3 DNA: TGTGCCAGCAGTGGGCAAGCGGGGGTTAAAAATGAGCAGTTCTTC

D gene: -
clone size: -
J gene: TRBJ2-4
V gene: TRBV4-2
CDR3 protein: CASSPRVGENIQYF
CDR3 DNA: TGTGCCAGCAGCCCTCGGGTTGGGGAGAACATTCAGTACTTC

D gene: -
clone size: -
J gene: TRBJ2-1
V gene: TRBV20-1
CDR3 protein: CSAPGPYTNQFF
CDR3 DNA: TGCAGTGCTCCGGGACCTTATACGAATCAGTTCTTC

D gene: -
clone size: -
J gene: TRBJ2-7
V gene: TRBV20-1
CDR3 protein: CSANGDLDAGEQYF
CDR3 DNA: TGCAGTGCTAATGGGGACTTGGATGCGGGGGAGCAGTACTTC

D gene: -
clone size: few
J gene: TRBJ2-5
V gene: TRBV5-1
CDR3 protein: CASSLNLGETQYF
CDR3 DNA: TGCGCCAGCAGCTTGAACCTTGGGGAGACCCAGTACTTC

D gene: -
clone size: -
J gene: TRBJ2-3
V gene: TRBV7-2
CDR3 protein: CASSLPGSYTQYF
CDR3 DNA: TGTGCCAGCAGCTTACCGGGTTCGTATACGCAGTATTTT

D gene: -
clone size: -
J gene: TRBJ2-7
V gene: TRBV21-1
CDR3 protein: CASSKRDRAYEQYF
CDR3 DNA: TGTGCCAGCAGCAAACGGGACAGGGCCTACGAGCAGTACTTC

D gene: TRBD2
clone size: few
J gene: TRBJ2-3
V gene: TRBV4-3
CDR3 protein: CASSQDPSGGAMNTQYF
CDR3 DNA: TGCGCCAGCAGCCAAGACCCGAGCGGGGGGGCCATGAATACGCAGTATTTT

D gene: -
clone size: -
J gene: TRBJ1-2
V gene: TRBV6-5
CDR3 protein: CASSYSRLGQNHNYGYTF
CDR3 DNA: TGTGCCAGCAGTTACTCGAGGCTTGGCCAGAATCATAACTATGGCTACACCTTC

D gene: -
clone size: few
J gene: TRBJ2-5
V gene: TRBV6-5
CDR3 protein: CASSYPGTETQYF
CDR3 DNA: TGTGCCAGCAGTTACCCCGGGACGGAGACCCAGTACTTC

D gene: -
clone size: -
J gene: TRBJ1-2
V gene: TRBV7-3
CDR3 protein: CASSLGGGGPLYGYTF
CDR3 DNA: TGTGCCAGCAGCTTAGGGGGGGGCGGGCCGCTCTATGGCTACACCTTC

D gene: -
clone size: -
J gene: TRBJ2-1
V gene: TRBV28
CDR3 protein: CASSSSTRSSYNEQFF
CDR3 DNA: TGTGCCAGCAGTTCGTCCACCCGGAGCTCCTACAATGAGCAGTTCTTC

D gene: TRBD2
clone size: once
J gene: TRBJ2-1
V gene: TRBV7-3
CDR3 protein: CASSLIKTSGGPSNEQFF
CDR3 DNA: TGTGCCAGCAGCTTAATTAAGACTAGCGGGGGGCCTTCCAATGAGCAGTTCTTC

D gene: -
clone size: -
J gene: TRBJ2-7
V gene: TRBV4-3
CDR3 protein: CASSQILFGQMKQYF
CDR3 DNA: TGCGCCAGCAGCCAGATACTTTTTGGACAGATGAAGCAGTACTTC

D gene: TRBD1
clone size: -
J gene: TRBJ2-2
V gene: TRBV29-1
CDR3 protein: CSAERDRGLGELFF
CDR3 DNA: TGCAGCGCCGAGAGGGACAGGGGGTTAGGGGAGCTGTTTTTT

D gene: TRBD1
clone size: -
J gene: TRBJ2-1
V gene: TRBV7-2
CDR3 protein: CASSMDRAGEQFF
CDR3 DNA: TGTGCCAGCAGCATGGACAGGGCCGGCGAGCAGTTCTTC

D gene: TRBD1
clone size: -
J gene: TRBJ1-1
V gene: TRBV7-9
CDR3 protein: CASRPGTGTEAFF
CDR3 DNA: TGTGCCAGCAGGCCGGGGACAGGAACTGAAGCTTTCTTT

D gene: -
clone size: -
J gene: TRBJ2-7
V gene: TRBV12-3/TRBV12-4
CDR3 protein: CASSFTGSWDEQYF
CDR3 DNA: TGTGCCAGCAGTTTCACAGGGTCTTGGGATGAGCAGTACTTC